This entry is about one T cell receptor (beta chain). In the study's own analysis: Researchers report that nucleated cell counts were estimated from reference gene primer amplification. TCRdb keeps only in-frame clones here, not all; method: immunoSEQ multiplex PCR. V and J calls and clone size follow that table, whereas D and trimming were derived from the DNA. In the table there are 45,000 or so clones, 70% to 90% of which are singletons. The data are from a study of blood T cell repertoires in COVID-19. At the level of the study: Some COVID-19 samples were acute and others convalescent; all came from the United States, Italy and Spain. From T cells, B-cell-depleted T cells, or PBMCs came the material, which was cDNA or gDNA.

The sequence derives from a man at least 80 years old with acute or convalescent COVID-19. Material for sequencing was peripheral blood.

CDR3 sequence (DNA): TGTGCCAGCAGTGATTCGGGGACATCCTACGAGCAGTACTTC. Protein sequence: CASSDSGTSYEQYF. The V gene is TRBV27, the J gene TRBJ2-7, with D maybe TRBD1 (6 bases). The CDR3 covers 14 residues. Trimming removed 5 bases at V and 1 base at J, with 12 bases between. CDR1 and CDR2 (germline): MNHEY, SMNVEV (reference sequence).